This T cell receptor (beta chain) was sequenced during a study of T cells after yellow fever vaccination. Via MiXCR, TCRdb re-called the 5' RACE reads, giving one row per CDR3 protein. The profile covers roughly 160,000 distinct CDR3 sequences, with about 7% appearing a single time and 2.5% to 3% taken by the ten largest. Germline loops: CDR1 SGHAT, CDR2 FQNNGV. The CDR3 contains 18 residues. Losses at the gene ends were 5 bases for V and 7 bases for J; bases not matched to a gene: 12. This receptor was obtained from a man between 18 and 35 years old who received the YFV17D yellow fever vaccine. This specimen was CD4+ T cells sorted from PBMCs, taken 5 to 6 days after the first yellow fever vaccination. The rearrangement links TRBV11-2 to TRBJ2-2; 14 nucleotides align to TRBD2. The CDR3 region is CASSPPPGLAGVGGELFF. The CDR3, as DNA: TGTGCCAGCAGCCCACCTCCGGGACTAGCGGGGGTGGGCGGGGAGCTGTTTTTT.